This is a list of T cell receptor beta chains from one sample in a study of technical replicates of blood from a handful of donors. Generated by immunoSEQ multiplex PCR, the TCRdb table keeps only in-frame clones and is missing some. The table lists roughly 80,000 clones, 75% to 90% of them singletons. The sequenced material came from T cells isolated from PBMCs. All receptors come from a human donor in good health. The CDR3 runs from the conserved cysteine through the conserved F or W. The D gene is left open where the match is weak. Rows may omit the clone size; those that give it use once, few, many or a size class.

TRBV6-6,TRBJ1-1,-,-,CATFSGGYEAFF,TGTGCCACCTTCTCTGGGGGCTATGAAGCTTTCTTT
TRBV18,TRBJ1-1,TRBD1,-,CASSQGQGNTEAFF,TGTGCCAGCTCACAGGGACAGGGGAACACTGAAGCTTTCTTT
TRBV6-5,TRBJ2-7,TRBD1,-,CASTEGTGGSEQYF,TGTGCCAGCACCGAAGGGACAGGGGGCAGCGAGCAGTACTTC
TRBV12-5,TRBJ2-3,TRBD2,-,CASGLVLIAGTSGRTDTQYF,TGTGCTAGTGGTTTGGTACTAATAGCGGGGACTAGCGGGAGAACAGATACGCAGTATTTT
TRBV9,TRBJ2-5,-,-,CASSVLANPQETQYF,TGTGCCAGCAGCGTCCTAGCGAACCCCCAAGAGACCCAGTACTTC
TRBV7-8,TRBJ2-7,TRBD2,-,CASSLGLAGAYEQYF,TGTGCCAGCAGCTTAGGACTAGCGGGAGCCTACGAGCAGTACTTC
TRBV21-1,TRBJ2-1,-,-,CASSNRAGGSSYNEQFF,TGTGCCAGCAGCAACAGGGCGGGGGGTAGCTCCTACAATGAGCAGTTCTTC
TRBV28,TRBJ1-1,-,-,CASSFLTDNTEAFF,TGTGCCAGCAGTTTCCTGACAGATAACACTGAAGCTTTCTTT
TRBV5-1,TRBJ2-2,TRBD2,-,CASSFSASGTTMAGELFF,TGCGCCAGCAGCTTCAGTGCTAGCGGGACCACGATGGCCGGGGAGCTGTTTTTT
TRBV2,TRBJ2-3,TRBD2,-,CASSLSGRVRDTQYF,TGTGCCAGCAGTTTGAGCGGGAGGGTGAGGGATACGCAGTATTTT
TRBV29-1,TRBJ2-5,-,-,CSVVHSPRRDETQYF,TGCAGCGTTGTTCATTCCCCGAGGCGGGACGAGACCCAGTACTTC
TRBV15,TRBJ2-5,-,-,CATSRGEDGETQYF,TGTGCCACCAGCAGAGGGGAGGATGGAGAGACCCAGTACTTC
TRBV30,TRBJ2-7,-,-,CAAIGEGHYEQYF,TGTGCCGCAATTGGGGAAGGACACTACGAGCAGTACTTC
TRBV27,TRBJ1-1,-,-,CASQGSTEGEAFF,TGTGCCAGCCAGGGCTCGACAGAAGGTGAAGCTTTCTTT
TRBV18,TRBJ2-5,-,-,CASSPGETQYF,TGTGCCAGCTCACCGGGCGAGACCCAGTACTTC
TRBV14,TRBJ2-7,-,-,CASSFQGSYEQYF,TGTGCCAGCAGTTTTCAGGGTTCCTACGAGCAGTACTTC
TRBV30,TRBJ1-4,TRBD1,-,CAWSLRQGASTNEKLFF,TGTGCCTGGAGCTTAAGACAGGGGGCTTCAACTAATGAAAAACTGTTTTTT
TRBV5-1,TRBJ2-5,TRBD1,-,CASSLRTGGRETQYF,TGCGCCAGCAGCTTGAGGACAGGGGGCAGGGAGACCCAGTACTTC
TRBV5-6,TRBJ2-1,TRBD1,-,CASSTGTVSYNEQFF,TGTGCCAGCAGCACCGGGACAGTATCCTACAATGAGCAGTTCTTC
TRBV7-2,TRBJ2-7,-,once,CASSLRRSSYEQYF,TGTGCCAGCAGCCTAAGACGGAGCTCCTACGAGCAGTACTTC
TRBV28,TRBJ2-3,-,-,CASSFDGTSTDTQYF,TGTGCCAGCAGTTTTGACGGGACTAGCACAGATACGCAGTATTTT
TRBV9,TRBJ2-3,-,few,CASSPFQGSTDTQYF,TGTGCCAGCAGCCCCTTTCAGGGGAGCACAGATACGCAGTATTTT
TRBV7-2,TRBJ2-1,TRBD1,-,CASSLLGGEYNEQFF,TGTGCCAGCAGCTTACTAGGGGGCGAATACAATGAGCAGTTCTTC
TRBV27,TRBJ2-4,-,-,CASRPRGWGNIQYF,TGTGCCAGCAGGCCTCGGGGGTGGGGAAACATTCAGTACTTC
TRBV28,TRBJ2-7,-,once,CASSRMEIQGRQYF,TGTGCCAGCAGCCGGATGGAGATACAGGGAAGGCAGTACTTC
TRBV12-2,TRBJ2-3,-,-,CASTFSPDTQYF,TGTGCAAGTACTTTTAGCCCAGATACGCAGTATTTT
TRBV9,TRBJ2-1,TRBD1,-,CASSVAQGAFDEQFF,TGTGCCAGCAGCGTAGCACAGGGGGCTTTCGATGAGCAGTTCTTC
TRBV4-1,TRBJ2-1,-,-,CASSQLLLERPGEQFF,TGCGCCAGCAGCCAATTGTTATTAGAGCGCCCTGGGGAGCAGTTCTTC
TRBV18,TRBJ1-2,-,-,CASSPDGRESYGYTF,TGTGCCAGCTCACCTGATGGCAGGGAAAGCTATGGCTACACCTTC
TRBV13,TRBJ1-3,-,-,CASSDRTSGNTIYF,TGTGCCAGCAGCGACAGAACCTCTGGAAACACCATATATTTT
TRBV6-5,TRBJ2-1,TRBD2,-,CASSYPTSGESNEQFF,TGTGCCAGCAGTTACCCGACTAGCGGAGAGTCCAATGAGCAGTTCTTC
TRBV19,TRBJ1-5,TRBD1,-,CASSIDRDQPQHF,TGTGCCAGTAGTATTGACAGGGACCAGCCCCAGCATTTT
TRBV19,TRBJ1-1,TRBD1,once,CASSIQGTTEAFF,TGTGCCAGTTCAATACAGGGGACCACTGAAGCTTTCTTT
TRBV29-1,TRBJ1-1,TRBD1,-,CSVTAGGVTEAFF,TGCAGCGTGACGGCAGGGGGCGTCACTGAAGCTTTCTTT
TRBV7-2,TRBJ2-5,-,-,CASSPLVGSSVETQYF,TGTGCCAGCAGCCCCCTGGTAGGGTCTAGCGTAGAGACCCAGTACTTC
TRBV4-1,TRBJ2-7,TRBD1,-,CASSQEGQGPLPYEQYF,TGCGCCAGCAGCCAAGAGGGACAGGGCCCTCTCCCTTACGAGCAGTACTTC
TRBV7-9,TRBJ2-3,TRBD1,-,CASRPGTGGADTQYF,TGTGCCAGCAGGCCGGGGACAGGGGGTGCAGATACGCAGTATTTT
TRBV19,TRBJ1-3,TRBD1,-,CASRTGDYSGNTIYF,TGTGCCAGTCGGACAGGCGATTACTCTGGAAACACCATATATTTT
TRBV21-1,TRBJ1-5,-,-,CASSQREGQPYSNQPQHF,TGTGCCAGCAGCCAAAGAGAAGGACAGCCTTATAGCAATCAGCCCCAGCATTTT
TRBV5-1,TRBJ1-4,-,-,CASSLRSRVNEKLFF,TGCGCCAGCAGCCTAAGAAGCAGGGTCAATGAAAAACTGTTTTTT
TRBV28,TRBJ1-2,-,-,CASSPPGSLMQANYGYTF,TGTGCCAGCAGCCCCCCCGGGTCCTTAATGCAAGCTAACTATGGCTACACCTTC
TRBV4-2,TRBJ1-1,-,-,CASSPPGTTVEAFF,TGTGCCAGCAGCCCACCCGGGACAACCGTTGAAGCTTTCTTT
TRBV29-1,TRBJ2-6,TRBD1,-,CSAGPFGTGISGANVLTF,TGCAGCGCCGGCCCGTTCGGGACAGGGATCTCTGGGGCCAACGTCCTGACTTTC
TRBV10-3,TRBJ1-3,TRBD1,-,CAISEGNRGSGNTIYF,TGTGCCATCAGTGAGGGCAACAGGGGTTCTGGAAACACCATATATTTT
TRBV18,TRBJ2-5,TRBD1,once,CASSLRTGAQETQYF,TGTGCCAGCTCCCTCAGGACAGGAGCACAAGAGACCCAGTACTTC
TRBV12-5,TRBJ2-1,TRBD2,-,CASGLVMSGSYNEQFF,TGTGCTAGTGGTTTGGTAATGAGCGGGAGTTACAATGAGCAGTTCTTC
TRBV30,TRBJ2-5,-,-,CAWSVQETQYF,TGTGCCTGGAGTGTCCAGGAGACCCAGTACTTC
TRBV7-2,TRBJ2-6,-,-,CASSLSSGIGANVLTF,TGTGCCAGCAGCTTATCTTCGGGGATTGGGGCCAACGTCCTGACTTTC
TRBV28,TRBJ1-4,-,-,CASSLEGNGEKLFF,TGTGCCAGCAGTTTAGAGGGTAATGGAGAAAAACTGTTTTTT